This T cell receptor beta chain derives from a study of CD8 T cells in ankylosing spondylitis. Study-wide results and caveats: A TCR beta motif of about 8 highly homologous variants seemed to mark ankylosing spondylitis blood. Those disease-linked clones were CD8+; they were also relatively rare in peripheral blood. Reactive arthritis synovial fluid and blood were previously reported to contain some motif variants.

By quantitative 5'-RACE with molecular barcodes, the TCR beta libraries were made. TCRdb used MiXCR to reprocess the 5' RACE reads, holding one entry per CDR3 protein. Of some 800,000 distinct CDR3 sequences detected, 10% to 15% appear once; the ten largest clones hold about 0.49%. This clonotype was counted many times. The antigen is undetermined. The V end lost 3 bases, the J end lost 1 base, and 9 bases lay between the germline ends. The germline CDR1 and CDR2 sequences are SQVTM and ANQGSEA. CDR3 length: 13 residues. Sequenced input: blood, either unsorted or a sorted T cell fraction (not recorded which). The chain links TRBV29-1 to TRBJ1-1, with TRBD1 as a possible D gene (5 bases). This TCR derives from a male donor with ankylosing spondylitis. CDR3 coding DNA: TGCAGCGTTGATAGGGACTGGAACACTGAAGCTTTCTTT. The encoded protein is CSVDRDWNTEAFF.